The clone carrying this T cell receptor beta chain was detected only a few times. The target antigen is unknown. These data belong to a study of T cells in Graves' hyperthyroidism and ophthalmopathy. Study observations and caveats: Ophthalmopathy, which appeared later, was predicted by the model a median around 6.9 months before onset.

Researchers amplified the TCR beta CDR3 regions from RNA transcripts. HTBI primers were used for first-round RT-PCR of the TCR CDR3. TCRdb analysed the multiplex PCR reads with MiXCR anew, one entry per CDR3 protein. The sample consists of over 450,000 distinct CDR3 sequences, about 15% of them appearing once. Those patients with uncontrolled infection, other autoimmune disease, pregnancy or lactation were excluded. Using 9.5 to 10 ml of fresh peripheral blood, PBMCs were prepared. Sequenced: blood. This TCR was recovered from a woman in her late teens or twenties with Graves' hyperthyroidism.

The DNA for the CDR3 is TGTGCCAGCAGTTACACCCTGCGGGGTACAGGGGAGCTGTTTTTT. It translates to CASSYTLRGTGELFF. The chain is built from TRBV6-2 or TRBV6-3 and TRBJ2-2; tentatively, D is TRBD2 (6 bases). Germline V gene sequence: CDR1 MNHEY, CDR2 SVGEGT. Trimming cost V 2 bases and J 8 bases, with 15 bases left between them. The CDR3 has 15 amino acids.